Included here is one TCR beta chain sequence, with context. One end of the junction does not line up with germline, which may come from a read error. The record originates from a study of blood T cell repertoires in COVID-19. CDR3 size: 15 residues. CDR1 MDHEN and CDR2 SYDVKM come from the germline V gene. Sequenced by immunoSEQ multiplex PCR; TCRdb stores in-frame clones only, minus some. The sample has under 200,000 clones; around 74% are singletons. V and J are TRBV28 and TRBJ1-4; 9 nucleotides match TRBD1. The specimen was peripheral blood. The origin of this receptor is a woman aged 60-75 years with COVID-19, enrolled during active disease. CDR3 amino acids: CASSLSGTGNGKLFF. CDR3 sequence (DNA): TGTGCCAGCAGTTTATCCGGGACAGGGAATGGAAAACTGTTTTTT.